This TCR beta chain was documented in a study of T cells in Graves' hyperthyroidism and ophthalmopathy. Overall study: Specimen type is peripheral blood, collected at initial diagnosis prior to any treatment.

General observations from the study: The model's output predicted ophthalmopathy at a median of around 6.9 months prior to onset.

The CDR3 is 14 residues long. In germline, CDR1 is MNHNS, CDR2 SASEGT. Trimming shortened V by 6 bases and J by 3 bases, and 12 bases separated the two germline ends. This clonotype was found many times. Its antigen is unknown. RNA transcripts provided the source from which TCR beta CDR3 regions were amplified. First-round RT-PCR targeting the TCR CDR3 was performed with the HTBI primer set. TCRdb itself ran the multiplex PCR reads through MiXCR, one entry per CDR3 protein. The data show 200,000 to 250,000 distinct CDR3 sequences, with 18% seen just once and 44% held by the top ten. This chain links TRBV6-1 with TRBJ2-1, with unresolved D. The sequenced sample was blood. The receptor's source is a man aged 35 to 55 with Graves' hyperthyroidism. The CDR3 DNA reads as TGTGCCAGCAGCCCTCTACAACTCTACAATGAGCAGTTCTTC. Translation gives CASSPLQLYNEQFF.